The 22 T cell receptor beta chains listed next were all sequenced from one sample in a study of regulatory T cells in long-lasting Graves disease. Combining iRepertoire HTBI primers with Arm-PCR of CDR3 regions, the authors built TCR beta libraries. Each CDR3 protein gets one entry after TCRdb re-called the multiplex PCR reads with MiXCR. The sample shows approximately 400,000 distinct CDR3 sequences, less than 25% of them seen only once. Time point meaning: persistent/refractory GD, antithyroid drugs over 5 years with positive TRAb. Scientists built the TCR library using RNA that was extracted from PBMCs. The material sequenced was peripheral blood mononuclear cells (PBMCs), taken when the disease was refractory, from a patient treated with antithyroid drugs. The receptors were gathered from a female donor with Graves disease.

This clonotype showed up many times. The V and J genes are TRBV12-3 or TRBV12-4 and TRBJ2-5; 10 positions match TRBD1. The CDR3 is 13 residues long. V gave up 6 bases and J gave up 4 bases; unmatched junction bases: 2. The CDR3, as DNA: TGTGCCAGCAGGGGACAGGGGAGAGAGACCCAGTACTTC. The encoded protein is CASRGQGRETQYF.

This clonotype has a count of ten or more. The rearrangement uses TRBV12-3 or TRBV12-4 and TRBJ2-7, with 9 bases matching TRBD2. V was clipped by 7 bases and J by 2 bases; unmatched bases: 9. This CDR3 has 15 amino acids. CDR3 residues: CASTRRSGGTYEQYF. The CDR3 nucleotides read TGTGCCAGCACCCGGCGTAGCGGGGGCACCTACGAGCAGTACTTC.

This clonotype was detected many times. The chain combines TRBV11-2 with TRBJ2-7; 8 nucleotides align to TRBD2. This CDR3 is built from 14 residues. The V and J ends lost 5 bases and 3 bases, in that order; junction bases with no gene match: 6. The germline V gene encodes CDR1 SGHAT and CDR2 FQNNGV. The DNA of the CDR3 is TGTGCCAGCAGCAGGACTAGCAGATTCTACGAGCAGTACTTC. Its protein is CASSRTSRFYEQYF.

This clonotype has only a few counts. The rearrangement uses TRBV27 and TRBJ2-1, with 7 bases lining up with TRBD2. The ends lost 10 bases at V and 10 bases at J; junction bases unmatched: 16. The CDR3 extends over 14 amino acids. Germline V gene sequence: CDR1 MNHEY, CDR2 SMNVEV (reference sequence). CDR3 bases: TGTGCCATCTCCAATAGCGGGCCAGGCGTCGAGCAGTTCTTC. The encoded protein is CAISNSGPGVEQFF.

This clonotype was picked up many times. The gene calls are TRBV11-1 and TRBJ1-6, with D unresolved. Trimming took 3 bases from V and 8 from J, leaving 14 bases between them. Germline CDR1 is SGHAT and CDR2 is FQDESV (reference sequence). The CDR3 covers 15 residues. In nucleotides, the CDR3 is TGTGCCAGCAGCTTGTCGGACGGGATCCATTCACCCCTCCACTTT. The encoded protein is CASSLSDGIHSPLHF.

This clonotype was detected only a few times. The chain uses TRBV6-2 or TRBV6-3 and TRBJ2-3, with D hard to call. V shed 3 bases and J shed 0 bases, with 7 bases lying between them. The CDR3 runs 14 residues. Germline CDR1 and CDR2: MNHEY and SVGEGT. In DNA, the CDR3 is TGTGCCAGCAGTTATGTACATAGCACAGATACGCAGTATTTT. Encoded protein: CASSYVHSTDTQYF.

The V gene is TRBV19, the J gene TRBJ2-2; TRBD2 matches at 10 bases. CDR1 and CDR2 from the germline V gene are LNHDA and SQIVND (reference sequence). This CDR3 is built from 16 residues. V lost 3 bases to trimming and J lost 3 bases; unmatched junction nucleotides: 4. The CDR3 loop is CASSIPGTSDTGELFF. Here the CDR3 DNA reads TGTGCCAGTAGTATTCCTGGGACTAGCGACACCGGGGAGCTGTTTTTT.

This clonotype was recorded a few times. The chain combines TRBV9 with TRBJ2-2; 7 positions agree with TRBD1. J gave up 7 bases and V 9 bases, and 9 bases lay outside the gene matches. CDR3 length: 13 residues. Germline CDR1 is SGDLS and CDR2 is YYNGEE. CDR3 sequence (DNA): TGTGCCACATCCAGACAGGGTAACGGGGAGCTGTTTTTT. This sequence encodes CATSRQGNGELFF.

This clonotype was detected only a few times. This chain links TRBV20-1 with TRBJ1-1; 7 bases line up with TRBD1. Germline-derived CDR1 and CDR2 are DFQATT and SNEGSKA (reference sequence). The CDR3 has 13 residues. V was clipped by 6 bases and J by 1 base; unmatched bases: 5. The CDR3, as DNA: TGCAGTGCAACAGGGGTTCAGAACACTGAAGCTTTCTTT. Residues: CSATGVQNTEAFF.

Many counts were recorded for this clonotype. The chain couples TRBV6-5 to TRBJ1-4, with TRBD1 matching 8 bases. Germline CDR1 is MNHEY and CDR2 is SVGAGI. The CDR3 covers 14 residues. V gave up 2 bases and J gave up 7 bases; unmatched junction bases: 3. The CDR3 nucleotides are TGTGCCAGCAGTTACGGACAGGGATCTGAAAAACTGTTTTTT. Amino acids: CASSYGQGSEKLFF.

Points on this clonotype: The junction differs from germline at one of its ends, possibly a read error. The DNA of the CDR3 is TGTGCCAGCAGCTCCTATAGCGGAGAGAACACCGGGGGGCTGTTTTTT. This translates into CASSSYSGENTGGLFF. The gene calls are TRBV7-2 and TRBJ2-2; D is possibly TRBD2 (6 bases). There are 16 residues in the CDR3. CDR1 and CDR2 (germline): SGHTA, FQGNSA.

This clonotype was found many times. This chain links TRBV20-1 with TRBJ1-2; tentatively, D is TRBD1 (5 bases). Germline V CDR1 and CDR2: DFQATT, SNEGSKA (reference sequence). The V end was cut by 0 bases, the J end by 3 bases, with 14 bases between. The CDR3 consists of 15 residues. The CDR3 nucleotides are TGCAGTGCTAGAGATCGAAAGGGGACTCACTATGGCTACACCTTC. It translates to CSARDRKGTHYGYTF.

About this clonotype itself: One junction end does not reproduce the germline sequence, and a read error may be involved. The chain has TRBV28 and TRBJ1-1; the D is unclear. The germline V gene has CDR1 MDHEN and CDR2 SYDVKM. The CDR3 loop spans 14 amino acids. The CDR3, as DNA: TGTGCCGGCAGTTTATACGGTACGGGCACTGAAGCTTTCTTT. It is translated as CAGSLYGTGTEAFF. The full variable domain, with the rest looked up from reference TRBV28 and TRBJ1-1, is DVKVTQSSRYLVKRTGEKVFLECVQDMDHENMFWYRQDPGLGLRLIYFSYDVKMKEKGDIPEGYSVSREKKERFSLILESASTNQTSMYLCAGSLYGTGTEAFFGQGTRLTVV.

This clonotype was observed a handful of times. V and J are TRBV9 and TRBJ2-5; D gene uncertain. This CDR3 has 15 amino acids. Germline CDR1 is SGDLS and CDR2 is YYNGEE. The V gene lost 0 bases and the J gene lost 5 bases, with 14 bases spanning the gap. As DNA, the CDR3 is TGTGCCAGCAGCGTAGGTGGCAGTATTCTCGAGACCCAGTACTTC. Amino acids: CASSVGGSILETQYF.

There are a few counts of this clonotype. This chain uses TRBV28 with TRBJ2-7; TRBD2 matches 8 bases. The CDR3 sequence is 15 residues long. In germline, CDR1 is MDHEN, CDR2 SYDVKM. Losses at the gene ends were 2 bases for V and 3 bases for J; bases not matched to a gene: 6. In nucleotides, the CDR3 is TGTGCCAGCAGTTTAACGACTAGCGCGCTCTACGAGCAGTACTTC. It translates to CASSLTTSALYEQYF.

This clonotype has a count of ten or more. This chain links TRBV3-1 with TRBJ2-7, with D uncertain. The CDR3 is 13 residues long. Looked up from germline, CDR1 is LGHDT and CDR2 is YNNKEL (reference sequence). Trimming shortened V by 1 base and J by 7 bases, and 11 bases separated the two germline ends. The CDR3 here is CASSQAATREQYF. The CDR3 DNA reads as TGTGCCAGCAGCCAAGCGGCTACGCGAGAGCAGTACTTC.

This clonotype was counted only a few times. The V gene is TRBV5-6, the J gene TRBJ1-6; 9 positions agree with TRBD1. Germline V CDR1 and CDR2: SGHDT, YYEEEE. There are 15 residues in the CDR3. V trimming: 2 bases; J trimming: 6 bases; junction bases outside the gene matches: 3. CDR3 residues: CASSFRDRVNSPLHF. The CDR3 DNA reads as TGTGCCAGCAGCTTCCGGGACAGGGTTAATTCACCCCTCCACTTT.

In its sample, this clonotype was seen many times. This chain links TRBV28 with TRBJ2-7; D call uncertain. This CDR3 spans 15 amino acids. V dropped 5 bases and J dropped 2 bases, with 16 bases sitting between them. The germline V gene encodes CDR1 MDHEN and CDR2 SYDVKM. The CDR3 is CASSPSGGRPYEQYF. CDR3 DNA: TGTGCCAGCAGTCCGTCCGGCGGCAGACCCTACGAGCAGTACTTC.

This clonotype was recorded many times. The CDR3: CASSPTMAYGYTF. The CDR3 DNA sequence: TGTGCCAGCAGTCCGACGATGGCCTATGGCTACACCTTC. The V and J genes are TRBV12-3 or TRBV12-4 and TRBJ1-2; D gene ambiguous. Trimming removed 5 bases at V and 4 bases at J, with 11 bases between. The CDR3 sequence is 13 residues long.

There are many counts of this clonotype. The chain carries TRBV30 and TRBJ2-7, with D uncertain. V shed 2 bases and J shed 3 bases, with 11 bases lying between them. This CDR3 has 13 residues. Per the germline V gene, CDR1 is GTSNPN and CDR2 is SVGIG (reference sequence). The CDR3 is CAWSRDTFYEQYF. DNA for the CDR3: TGTGCCTGGAGTCGAGACACCTTCTACGAGCAGTACTTC.

V and J are TRBV20-1 and TRBJ2-2; 9 bases line up with TRBD2. The CDR3 totals 15 residues. Germline V lookup: CDR1 DFQATT, CDR2 SNEGSKA (reference sequence). With V trimmed by 5 bases and J by 6 bases, 10 bases remained unmatched. CDR3 DNA: TGCAGTGCTCCCAGGGCTAGCGGGAAGGCCGGGGAGCTGTTTTTT. Residues: CSAPRASGKAGELFF.

As concerns this clonotype: A much larger clone differs from this one at a single base, so this may be a read error. The chain has TRBV12-3 or TRBV12-4 and TRBJ1-1; no firm D call. The CDR3 has 15 amino acids. CDR3 protein: CASSPPSRMNTEASF. The CDR3 DNA sequence: TGTGCCAGCTCACCACCAAGTCGAATGAACACTGAAGCTTCCTTT.